The present entry profiles one T cell receptor beta chain with its context. Which antigen it targets is not known. Base qualities are not recorded, but no much larger clone differs from it by a single base. The immunoSEQ Assay, a bias-controlled multiplex PCR, was used to amplify TCRbeta CDR3 regions from genomic DNA. For the original study's pipeline: Within the assay, amplification of reference gene primers was used to estimate how many nucleated cells each sample contained. To quantify the absolute abundance of each unique TCRbeta CDR3 rearrangement, sequence reads were collapsed and filtered. For each sample, productive Simpson clonality was calculated as the square root of Simpson's diversity index over productive rearrangements. Entries here come from immuneACCESS through TCRdb and include only in-frame sequences with V and J called. Some clones fail to appear in such tables; in the studies checked, an unresolved V gene covers under half of the shortfall, and the cause of the remainder is unknown. V, J and clone size are taken as reported in that table, and D and trimming were inferred from the DNA itself. For this sample there are about 110,000 clones; approximately 70% appear just once. Less than 6.5% of the sample rests with the top ten.

From its cysteine to its phenylalanine, the CDR3 spans 15 amino acids. Only the CDR3 DNA stays, 45 bases, in frame from base 1. V is shortened by 2 bases, J by 3 bases, and the region joining them spans 11 bases. The germline V gene yields KGHSH for CDR1 and LQKENI for CDR2. These data belong to a study of blood T cell repertoires in COVID-19 (dated by TCRdb to the early 2020s). General notes on the study: Collaborator samples came from the United States, Italy and Spain and covered acute and convalescent phases of COVID-19. The prospective study material was composed of cDNA or gDNA derived from T cells, B-cell-depleted T cells, or PBMCs. The repertoires were released in a freely available public database intended as a resource for research on the immune response to SARS-CoV-2. The samples were drawn from the first 160 participants of the ongoing ImmuneRACE study and from 1,254 subjects provided by 6 global collaborators. The sample metadata nearly always contained a de-identified subject ID, COVID-19 status, age in years and sex. Where available, HLA class I and class II types were taken from metadata supplied by the sample provider and were not determined by assay-based typing. Deeply sampled blood TCRbeta repertoires from subjects exposed to, actively infected with, or recovered from COVID-19 were included in the dataset. Findings and caveats that apply to the study as a whole: Clinical and demographic metadata were provided uncurated, with the amount varying by source and participant.

Each collaborating institution followed its own protocols to collect whole blood in K2EDTA tubes. Collaborator samples were shipped for TCRbeta analysis as frozen whole blood, isolated PBMCs, or DNA extracted from either sample type. Sequences were obtained from peripheral blood. This TCR was sampled from an older man with acute or convalescent COVID-19. The chain couples TRBV18 to TRBJ1-5; the D gene identity is not certain. The CDR3 protein sequence reads: CASSPEGLVNQPQHF. The sequenced DNA is TGTGCCAGCTCACCAGAGGGATTGGTCAATCAGCCCCAGCATTTT.